This entry lists 3 T cell receptor beta chains sequenced from one sample in a study of cytomegalovirus exposure and HLA in healthy donors. The primer mix had 60 Vbeta and 13 Jbeta primers. Data came from immunoSEQ multiplex PCR; TCRdb stores just in-frame clones and leaves some out. Altogether 90,000 to 100,000 clones are present, 60% to 85% being singletons, with the ten largest covering roughly 17%. Sequenced material: PBMCs. These receptors were taken from a man in his 60s in good health and CMV-seropositive.

The genes are TRBV7-2 and TRBJ2-2, with TRBD2 identical over 10 bases. This CDR3 has 16 amino acids. Germline CDR1 reads SGHTA; CDR2 reads FQGNSA. The junction had 3 bases not matched to a gene; V was cut back by 4 bases and J by 1 base. DNA for the CDR3: TGTGCCAGCAGCTCAAGACTAGCGGGGAACACCGGGGAGCTGTTTTTT. It codes for CASSSRLAGNTGELFF. The complete variable domain, with remaining parts taken from reference TRBV7-2 and TRBJ2-2, reads GAGVSQSPSNKVTEKGKDVELRCDPISGHTALYWYRQSLGQGLEFLIYFQGNSAPDKSGLPSDRFSAERTGGSVSTLTIQRTQQEDSAVYLCASSSRLAGNTGELFFGEGSRLTVL.

The gene calls are TRBV11-2 and TRBJ2-3; D perhaps matches TRBD2 (6 bases). This CDR3 has 19 amino acids. The germline V gene encodes CDR1 SGHAT and CDR2 FQNNGV. V was clipped by 5 bases and J by 0 bases, with 24 bases between them. This chain's CDR3 is CASSQKVLASTSSTDTQYF. CDR3 nucleotides: TGTGCCAGCAGCCAAAAGGTCCTAGCGAGTACTTCTAGCACAGATACGCAGTATTTT.

The CDR3, as DNA: TGTGCCAGCAGCTTGACCAGTGCGGGAGGCTACACCTTC. Protein sequence: CASSLTSAGGYTF. The chain links TRBV7-3 to TRBJ1-2; D is unresolved. This CDR3 is 13 amino acids long. V shed 3 bases and J shed 8 bases, with 13 bases lying between them. Germline V gives CDR1 SGHTA, CDR2 FQGTGA.